This T cell receptor beta chain was sequenced in a study of T cell responses to AZD1222 COVID-19 vaccine. With respect to this clone: No antigen is known for it.

General observations from the study: AZD1222 recipients seropositive at baseline numbered only five to seven.

Using immunoSEQ multiplex PCR, the repertoire was profiled, and TCRdb retains in-frame clones only, with some absent. This sample's clone table lists around 140,000 clones. Sequenced sample: peripheral blood. The clonotype originates from an adult in good health.

The CDR3 DNA reads TGCGCCAGCAGCTTGGTCGGCAGATCCTACGAGCAGTACTTC. Translating gives CASSLVGRSYEQYF. V usage is TRBV5-1 and J usage is TRBJ2-7; unclear D gene. CDR3 length: 14 residues. V was pared by 0 bases and J by 1 base, with 8 bases between. Germline V gives CDR1 SGHRS, CDR2 YFSETQ.